This entry is about one T cell receptor (beta chain). This clonotype has a count of ten or more. The clone's antigen remains unknown. The record has no base qualities; no much larger clone is one base away. These data originate in a study of glioma-infiltrating T cells (dated by TCRdb to 2016 to 2018). In the study overall: TCR alpha- and beta-chain repertoires were sequenced from glioma tissue, non-neoplastic brain tissue and matched peripheral blood mononuclear cells. To measure divergence between tissue and blood T-cell populations, each tissue-infiltrating repertoire was compared with the peripheral blood repertoire of the same patient. The paired cohort was made up of three low-grade glioma patients, several primary glioblastoma patients and three non-glioma patients who contributed non-neoplastic brain tissue. The research as a whole found: In non-neoplastic patients, VJ-independent divergence between tissue and blood fell below expectation, whereas in all gliomas, and especially in low-grade gliomas, the divergence rose above expectation. Only a very small number of CDR3 sequences turned up in both tissue and blood, a result put down to high CDR3 diversity combined with limited sampling. Small numbers underpinned the group comparisons: eight glioblastoma patients, three low-grade glioma patients and three non-neoplastic patients.

TCR alpha and beta CDR3 regions were amplified with the iRepertoire nested amplicon-rescue multiplex PCR (arm-PCR) platform from RNA. The input for one-step reverse transcription and amplification was about 85-450 ng of tissue mRNA or PBMC total RNA. Following bead purification, Illumina adapters were added through a secondary multiplex PCR, and the libraries were then gel-purified between 200 and 400 bp. Internal 6-nucleotide barcodes were carried by the libraries and were used for demultiplexing. The libraries were sequenced on an Illumina MiSeq using 2x220 or 2x250 nucleotide paired-end reads. The paper's data handling went like this. Paired reads were merged using FLASH 1.2.11 and were aligned to the GRCh37 human genome using BWA-MEM, after which TRA and TRB reads were extracted. An IMGT-derived reference of cassette sequences and CDR3 motifs, with pseudogenes included, was used for V and J assignment. Reads were translated in three frames, and productive CDR3s were defined by a C…FGXG motif without stop codons. Unique combinations of V-J cassette pair and CDR3 amino acid sequence were defined as clonotypes. Hamming distance filtering was applied to reads, with thresholds set by the sequence error rate of each sample in mapped regions. The public reads were quality trimmed at Q25 with fastp and then assembled into clones with MiXCR by TCRdb, keeping productive beta chains. CDR3 protein duplicates are merged, each entry listing the most common genes and DNA. The authors' filters were not applied to this entry. In all, the sample holds 150,000 to 200,000 distinct CDR3 sequences, and over 30% of those were seen once. The top ten clonotypes cover roughly 21% of the sample.

CDR1 SGHRS and CDR2 YFSETQ are derived from the germline V gene. V is trimmed back by 4 bases and J by 7 bases, and the junction contains 8 bases that no gene match accounts for. The CDR3, from cysteine to phenylalanine, totals 14 residues. CDR3 DNA only is kept here, 42 bases in frame from base 1. The sequence was collected from a human donor with low-grade glioma or glioblastoma, undergoing nonglioma brain surgery, or in good health (not recorded which). The chain is assembled from TRBV5-1 and TRBJ2-1; TRBD1 fits 7 bases in the junction. Sequenced: glioma tissue, nonneoplastic brain tissue, or PBMCs (not recorded which). Here is the DNA: TGCGCCAGCAGCCCAGGACAGGATGAAAATGAGCAGTTCTTC. This yields the protein CASSPGQDENEQFF.